The 24 T cell receptor beta chains in this list originate from one sample, sequenced in a study of shared clonotypes between healthy human individuals. Generated by immunoSEQ multiplex PCR, the TCRdb table keeps only in-frame clones and is missing some. The sample comprises 2.3 million or so clones, about 92% of which are singletons, and 0.3% to 0.4% rests with the top ten. Sample: naive CD4+ T cells from PBMCs. The sample's subset: CD45RA+ positively selected. These receptors all come from a man aged 18 to 35 in good health. Some clones in this sample may be carry-over from other donors' samples.

This clone came up once. The gene calls are TRBV28 and TRBJ2-1; 10 bases fit TRBD2. This CDR3 spans 21 amino acids. V trimming: 3 bases; J trimming: 0 bases; junction bases outside the gene matches: 17. Germline lookup yields CDR1 MDHEN and CDR2 SYDVKM. CDR3 DNA sequence: TGTGCCAGCAGTTTCGTACTGTCGATAGCGGGAGGTCCGAGCTCCTACAATGAGCAGTTCTTC. Protein product: CASSFVLSIAGGPSSYNEQFF.

The V call is TRBV30, the J call TRBJ2-1; D call uncertain. V lost 1 base, J lost 0 bases, and 7 bases lay in between. CDR1 GTSNPN and CDR2 SVGIG come from the germline V gene (reference sequence). This CDR3 has 14 amino acids. Here the CDR3 reads CAWSESSSYNEQFF. CDR3 DNA sequence: TGTGCCTGGAGTGAATCAAGCTCCTACAATGAGCAGTTCTTC.

The rearrangement uses TRBV5-4 and TRBJ2-5, with D hard to call. Germline V lookup: CDR1 SGHNT, CDR2 YYREEE (reference sequence). The V end was cut by 3 bases, the J end by 1 base, with 13 bases between. This CDR3 is 15 amino acids long. The CDR3 spells CASSSRLGIQETQYF. CDR3 bases: TGTGCCAGCAGCTCCAGGCTGGGGATCCAAGAGACCCAGTACTTC.

The chain is built from TRBV7-2 and TRBJ2-1, with a weak D call TRBD1 (7 bases). Trimming removed 2 bases from V and 4 bases from J, with 12 bases in between. CDR1 and CDR2 (germline): SGHTA, FQGNSA. This CDR3 spans 15 amino acids. The CDR3 DNA reads as TGTGCCAGCAGCTTATCAGGGGGACTTTACAATGAGCAGTTCTTC. Its translation is CASSLSGGLYNEQFF.

With regard to this clone: The sample contains more than one DNA sequence encoding this CDR3. This chain links TRBV6-5 with TRBJ2-7; D is unclear. V was pared by 0 bases and J by 1 base, with 10 bases between. The germline gives CDR1 MNHEY, CDR2 SVGAGI. The CDR3 consists of 15 residues. The CDR3 DNA is TGTGCCAGCAGTTACTCCTCGGCGTTTTCCTACGAGCAGTACTTC. This codes for CASSYSSAFSYEQYF.

The V gene is TRBV29-1, the J gene TRBJ2-5; TRBD2 matches at 15 bases. Trimming at V came to 7 bases and at J to 4 bases, leaving 7 bases not matched to a gene. This CDR3 region has 15 residues. Germline values: CDR1 SQVTM, CDR2 ANQGSEA. CDR3 bases: TGCAGCGCCTGGACTAGCGGGAGGGTACGAGAGACCCAGTACTTC. Amino acid sequence: CSAWTSGRVRETQYF.

The chain is built from TRBV6-4 and TRBJ1-2; no definite D call. This CDR3 is built from 13 residues. The germline V and J ends were trimmed by 0 bases and 5 bases, with 7 bases remaining between them. The V gene's germline CDR1 is MRHNA and CDR2 SNTAGT. The CDR3 sequence is CASSDSRQYGYTF. CDR3 DNA: TGTGCCAGCAGTGACTCGAGGCAATATGGCTACACCTTC.

This chain links TRBV18 with TRBJ2-7; D remains ambiguous. The CDR3 is made up of 14 amino acids. In germline, CDR1 is KGHSH, CDR2 LQKENI. Trimming shortened V by 6 bases and J by 4 bases, and 16 bases separated the two germline ends. For the CDR3, the DNA is TGTGCCAGCTCGCACACCGGACGGATTTACGAGCAGTACTTC. This codes for CASSHTGRIYEQYF.

The chain employs TRBV5-1 and TRBJ2-3, with 8 bases lining up with TRBD2. CDR1 SGHRS and CDR2 YFSETQ come from the germline V gene. The ends lost 4 bases at V and 2 bases at J; junction bases unmatched: 6. The CDR3 runs 15 residues. CDR3 sequence: CASSPSTSVTDTQYF. Written as DNA, the CDR3 is TGCGCCAGCAGCCCGTCGACTAGCGTCACAGATACGCAGTATTTT.

The chain couples TRBV28 to TRBJ2-7, with D possibly called TRBD1 or TRBD2 (6 bases each). V lost 2 bases and J lost 11, with 10 bases in between. Germline V gene sequence: CDR1 MDHEN, CDR2 SYDVKM. This CDR3 is built from 11 residues. The CDR3 DNA reads as TGTGCCAGCAGTTTAAGGGGGGAGGAGTACTTC. Amino acid sequence: CASSLRGEEYF.

Concerning this clone: The same CDR3 is also encoded by other DNA sequences in this sample. V is TRBV9 and J is TRBJ2-5; no clear D. The CDR3 consists of 13 residues. Trimming took 0 bases from V and 5 from J, leaving 8 bases between them. Per the germline V gene, CDR1 is SGDLS and CDR2 is YYNGEE. CDR3 in amino acids: CASSVGLKETQYF. The CDR3 DNA sequence: TGTGCCAGCAGCGTAGGCCTAAAGGAGACCCAGTACTTC.

The rearrangement joins TRBV28 to TRBJ1-1; a possible D gene is TRBD1 (5 bases). CDR3 length: 12 residues. The V gene lost 7 bases and the J gene lost 7 bases, with 13 bases spanning the gap. Germline V gene sequence: CDR1 MDHEN, CDR2 SYDVKM. This chain's CDR3 is CASTGWGGEAFF. CDR3 DNA sequence: TGTGCCAGCACTGGCTGGGGGGGTGAAGCTTTCTTT.

The CDR3 region is CAWMGHGYTF. The CDR3 DNA sequence: TGTGCCTGGATGGGTCATGGCTACACCTTC. The rearrangement links TRBV30 to TRBJ1-2; no definite D call. Germline-derived CDR1 and CDR2 are GTSNPN and SVGIG (reference sequence). V lost 4 bases, J lost 6 bases, and 6 bases lay in between. CDR3 length: 10 amino acids.

J is TRBJ1-3 and V is TRBV29-1; D gene ambiguous. The V gene's germline CDR1 is SQVTM and CDR2 ANQGSEA. This CDR3 has 11 amino acids. V lost 7 bases and J lost 7, with 11 bases in between. The CDR3 bases are TGCAGCGCCCACCTGGTGAACACCATATATTTT. Translated: CSAHLVNTIYF.

In DNA, the CDR3 is TGTGCCAGCAGCGTAGCCTCGGGTAGGGTCGGGCAAGAGACCCAGTACTTC. Amino acids: CASSVASGRVGQETQYF. This rearrangement joins TRBV9 to TRBJ2-5; no definite D call. CDR1 and CDR2 from the germline V gene are SGDLS and YYNGEE. This CDR3 is built from 17 residues. V lost 0 bases, J lost 2 bases, and 17 bases lay in between.

The J gene is TRBJ1-4, the V gene TRBV19; TRBD1 is a possible D gene (5 bases). This CDR3 comprises 14 residues. Trimming stripped 9 bases from V and 7 bases from J, with 18 bases between. Germline lookup yields CDR1 LNHDA and CDR2 SQIVND (reference sequence). CDR3 region: CASDGGNVREKLFF. CDR3 bases: TGTGCCAGCGATGGGGGGAACGTTCGTGAAAAACTGTTTTTT. The variable domain in full, completed from reference TRBV19 and TRBJ1-4, reads DGGITQSPKYLFRKEGQNVTLSCEQNLNHDAMYWYRQDPGQGLRLIYYSQIVNDFQKGDIAEGYSVSREKKESFPLTVTSAQKNPTAFYLCASDGGNVREKLFFGSGTQLSVL.

The chain employs TRBV18 and TRBJ1-2; 9 bases are shared with TRBD1. The CDR3 consists of 16 residues. Germline CDR1 KGHSH, CDR2 LQKENI. Trimming cost V 4 bases and J 2 bases; bases outside gene matches: 8. This chain's CDR3 is CASSQGTGTMNYGYTF. The CDR3 DNA reads TGTGCCAGCTCACAGGGGACAGGGACCATGAACTATGGCTACACCTTC.

This clone was seen a few times. At one end the junction does not follow the germline gene, possibly because of a read error. This rearrangement joins TRBV29-1 to TRBJ2-2; TRBD1 matches at 8 bases. The V gene's germline CDR1 is SQVTM and CDR2 ANQGSEA. The CDR3 is 11 residues long. CDR3 region: CSVEDGVGTGF. In DNA, the CDR3 is TGCAGCGTTGAAGATGGGGTAGGGACAGGTTTT.

The chain uses TRBV9 and TRBJ2-7; no clear D gene. Trimming pared 4 bases from V and 2 bases from J, leaving 16 bases between. Germline V CDR1 and CDR2: SGDLS, YYNGEE. This CDR3 has 15 residues. CDR3 in amino acids: CASSPLVAATYEQYF. For the CDR3, the DNA is TGTGCCAGCAGCCCCCTCGTGGCGGCTACCTACGAGCAGTACTTC.

The gene calls are TRBV28 and TRBJ2-5, with a possible D match to TRBD1 (6 bases). From germline, CDR1 is MDHEN and CDR2 SYDVKM. V was cut by 4 bases and J by 5 bases, with 14 bases left in between. The CDR3 consists of 14 residues. CDR3 region: CASSSPGHGETQYF. The CDR3 region has the DNA TGTGCCAGCAGTTCCCCGGGACACGGGGAGACCCAGTACTTC.

The V gene is TRBV11-2, the J gene TRBJ2-3, with TRBD2 matching over 12 bases. The junction had 4 bases not matched to a gene; V was cut back by 5 bases and J by 1 base. The CDR3 covers 16 residues. In germline, CDR1 is SGHAT, CDR2 FQNNGV. CDR3 sequence: CASSTRLAGGTDTQYF. CDR3 DNA sequence: TGTGCCAGCAGCACAAGACTAGCGGGGGGCACAGATACGCAGTATTTT.

With regard to this clone: Other DNA sequences in the same sample also yield this CDR3. CDR3 coding DNA: TGTGCCAGCAGTTACGAGGCAGGGGCTTACGAGCAGTACTTC. Translation gives CASSYEAGAYEQYF. The J gene is TRBJ2-7, the V gene TRBV6-5; possible D gene TRBD1, 6 bases. V lost 2 bases to trimming and J lost 4 bases, with 12 bases between them. The length of the CDR3 is 14 residues. Per the germline V gene, CDR1 is MNHEY and CDR2 is SVGAGI.

The chain joins TRBV4-2 to TRBJ1-1; no firm D call. CDR3 length: 14 amino acids. Germline CDR1 reads LGHNA; CDR2 reads YNFKEQ. V lost 0 bases and J 2 bases, leaving 7 bases between the germline ends. CDR3 in amino acids: CASSQEYRNTEAFF. In DNA, the CDR3 is TGTGCCAGCAGCCAAGAGTACCGAAACACTGAAGCTTTCTTT.

This chain connects TRBV6-5 to TRBJ1-6; TRBD1 aligns across 10 bases. In germline, CDR1 is MNHEY, CDR2 SVGAGI. The CDR3 loop spans 15 amino acids. Trimming cost V 5 bases and J 7 bases; bases outside gene matches: 5. The CDR3 nucleotides are TGTGCCAGCAGTACAGGACAGGGGGGCAATTCACCCCTCCACTTT. Its protein product is CASSTGQGGNSPLHF.